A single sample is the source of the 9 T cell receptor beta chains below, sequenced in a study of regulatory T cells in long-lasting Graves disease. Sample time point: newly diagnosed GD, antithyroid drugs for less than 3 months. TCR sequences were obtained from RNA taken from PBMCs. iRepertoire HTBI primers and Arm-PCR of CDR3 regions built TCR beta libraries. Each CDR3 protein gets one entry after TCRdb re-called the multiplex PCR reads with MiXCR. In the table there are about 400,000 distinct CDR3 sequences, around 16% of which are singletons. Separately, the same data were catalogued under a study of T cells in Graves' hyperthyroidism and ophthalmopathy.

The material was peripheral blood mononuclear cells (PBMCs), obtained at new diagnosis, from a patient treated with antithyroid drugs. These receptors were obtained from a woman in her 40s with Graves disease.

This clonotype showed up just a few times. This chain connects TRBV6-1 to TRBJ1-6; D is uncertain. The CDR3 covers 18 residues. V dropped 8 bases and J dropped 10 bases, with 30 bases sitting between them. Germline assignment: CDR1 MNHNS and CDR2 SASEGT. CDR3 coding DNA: TGTGCCAGCTCCGTGCAGGAGGGCAAGGGCCCGGTGGGATCACCCCTCCACTTT. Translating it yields CASSVQEGKGPVGSPLHF.

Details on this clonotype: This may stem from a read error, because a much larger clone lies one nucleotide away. The CDR3: CTSSEKPNTGELFF. The CDR3 DNA is TGTACCAGCAGTGAAAAGCCGAACACCGGGGAGCTGTTTTTT. V is TRBV2 and J is TRBJ2-2; no reliable D call. This CDR3 contains 14 residues. Germline V gene sequence: CDR1 SNHLY, CDR2 FYNNEI.

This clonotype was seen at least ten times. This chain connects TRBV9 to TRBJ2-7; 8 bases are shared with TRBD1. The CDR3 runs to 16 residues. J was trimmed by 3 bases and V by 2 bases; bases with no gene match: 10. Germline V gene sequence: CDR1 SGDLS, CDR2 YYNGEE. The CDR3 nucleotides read TGTGCCAGCAGCGTGGGTCGGACAGGGAACATCTACGAGCAGTACTTC. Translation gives CASSVGRTGNIYEQYF.

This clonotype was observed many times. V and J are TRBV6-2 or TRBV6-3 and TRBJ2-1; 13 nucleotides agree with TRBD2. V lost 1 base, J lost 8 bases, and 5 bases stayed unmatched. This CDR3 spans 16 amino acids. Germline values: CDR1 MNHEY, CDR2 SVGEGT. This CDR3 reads CASSYWTSGRGDEQFF. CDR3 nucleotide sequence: TGTGCCAGCAGTTACTGGACTAGCGGGAGAGGGGATGAGCAGTTCTTC.

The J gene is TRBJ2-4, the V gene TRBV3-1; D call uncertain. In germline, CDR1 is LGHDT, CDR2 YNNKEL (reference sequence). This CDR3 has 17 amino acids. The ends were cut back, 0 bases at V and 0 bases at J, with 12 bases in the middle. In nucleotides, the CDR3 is TGTGCCAGCAGCCAAGATGTCCAGGTTATAGCCAAAAACATTCAGTACTTC. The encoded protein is CASSQDVQVIAKNIQYF.

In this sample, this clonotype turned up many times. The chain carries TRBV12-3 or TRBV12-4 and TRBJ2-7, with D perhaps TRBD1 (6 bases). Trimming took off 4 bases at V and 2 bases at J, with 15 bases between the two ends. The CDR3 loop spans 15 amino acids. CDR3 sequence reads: CASSWAQGQTYEQYF. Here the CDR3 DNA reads TGTGCCAGCAGTTGGGCGCAGGGGCAAACCTACGAGCAGTACTTC.

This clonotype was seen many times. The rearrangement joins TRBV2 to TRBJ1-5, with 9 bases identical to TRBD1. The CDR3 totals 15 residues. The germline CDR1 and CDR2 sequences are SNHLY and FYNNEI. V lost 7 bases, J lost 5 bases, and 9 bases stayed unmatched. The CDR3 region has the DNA TGTGCCAGCACGGGACAGGGTCCTGTCCATCAGCCCCAGCATTTT. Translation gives CASTGQGPVHQPQHF.

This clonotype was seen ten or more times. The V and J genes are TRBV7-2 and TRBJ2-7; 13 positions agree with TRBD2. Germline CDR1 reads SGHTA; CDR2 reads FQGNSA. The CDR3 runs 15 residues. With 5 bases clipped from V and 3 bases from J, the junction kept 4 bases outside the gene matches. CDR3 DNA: TGTGCCAGCAGCCCGGGACTAGCGGGATTCTACGAGCAGTACTTC. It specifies CASSPGLAGFYEQYF.

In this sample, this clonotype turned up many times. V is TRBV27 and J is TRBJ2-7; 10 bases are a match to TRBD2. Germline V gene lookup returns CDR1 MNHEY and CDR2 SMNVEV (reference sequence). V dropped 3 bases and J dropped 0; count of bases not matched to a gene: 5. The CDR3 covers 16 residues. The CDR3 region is CASSFASGSTSYEQYF. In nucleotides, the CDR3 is TGTGCCAGCAGTTTCGCTAGCGGGAGCACCTCCTACGAGCAGTACTTC.